Listed here are 23 T cell receptor beta chains from one sample, sequenced in a study of shared clonotypes between healthy human individuals. CD8 cells regarded as naive lacked CD45RO, were positively chosen for CCR7, and omitted terminally differentiated effector memory CD45RA+ cells. The repertoire was sequenced with immunoSEQ multiplex PCR; TCRdb's copy has only in-frame clones and lacks some. Of millions of clones in the sample, around 96% were seen once. The specimen sequenced was naive CD8+ T cells sorted from blood. The receptors originated from a man between 18 and 29 years old in good health.

The chain carries TRBV5-5 and TRBJ1-1, with D maybe TRBD1 (5 bases). The germline CDR1 and CDR2 sequences are SGHKS and YYEKEE (reference sequence). The V and J ends lost 1 base and 3 bases respectively, with 10 bases between them. CDR3 length: 14 residues. DNA of the CDR3: TGTGCCAGCAGCTTGCGGGGCGCGGACACTGAAGCTTTCTTT. Amino acid sequence: CASSLRGADTEAFF.

The chain joins TRBV6-1 to TRBJ1-6; D gene unclear. In germline, CDR1 is MNHNS, CDR2 SASEGT. Trimming left V 6 bases short and J 4 bases short, with 10 bases between. CDR3 length: 14 amino acids. This CDR3 reads CASRTDLYNSPLHF. The CDR3 DNA sequence: TGTGCCAGCAGGACGGATCTTTATAATTCACCCCTCCACTTT.

The chain uses TRBV27 and TRBJ1-5; weak D call: TRBD1 (5 bases). The CDR3 length is 16 residues. The V gene's germline CDR1 is MNHEY and CDR2 SMNVEV (reference sequence). Trimming shortened V by 2 bases and J by 4 bases, and 15 bases separated the two germline ends. CDR3 sequence reads: CASSLGAGLVNQPQHF. Written as DNA, the CDR3 is TGTGCCAGCAGTTTAGGGGCAGGGTTGGTGAATCAGCCCCAGCATTTT.

This chain joins TRBV7-2 and TRBJ2-5, with D perhaps matching TRBD1 or TRBD2 (5 bases each). CDR1 and CDR2 from the germline V gene are SGHTA and FQGNSA. The CDR3 sequence is 15 residues long. Trimming pared 6 bases from V and 5 bases from J, leaving 19 bases between. The CDR3 nucleotides read TGTGCCAGCAGTCCCGGAAGGGTAGAGGGGGAGACCCAGTACTTC. Translated, it gives CASSPGRVEGETQYF.

This chain joins TRBV19 and TRBJ1-5; D not certain. This CDR3 is 14 amino acids long. Germline assignment: CDR1 LNHDA and CDR2 SQIVND (reference sequence). Trimming stripped 10 bases from V and 3 bases from J, with 16 bases between. CDR3 region: CAISSGVVNQPQHF. Written as DNA, the CDR3 is TGTGCCATTTCATCCGGGGTTGTCAATCAGCCCCAGCATTTT.

The CDR3 loop is CASTRPGEMGYGYTF. CDR3 coding DNA: TGTGCCAGCACCAGGCCGGGGGAAATGGGGTATGGCTACACCTTC. This chain links TRBV28 with TRBJ1-2, with D possibly being TRBD1 (5 bases). CDR3 size: 15 residues. V lost 7 bases, J lost 5 bases, and 20 bases lay in between. Germline assignment: CDR1 MDHEN and CDR2 SYDVKM.

The chain carries TRBV19 and TRBJ2-7; possibly TRBD2 for D (6 bases). Germline CDR1 and CDR2: LNHDA and SQIVND (reference sequence). CDR3 size: 15 residues. V lost 3 bases and J lost 0, with 12 bases in between. The chain's CDR3 is CASSMGGDFSYEQYF. The DNA for the CDR3 is TGTGCCAGTAGTATGGGGGGAGATTTCTCCTACGAGCAGTACTTC.

This rearrangement joins TRBV5-1 to TRBJ2-3, with D unresolved. The CDR3 runs to 13 residues. Trimming shortened V by 3 bases and J by 4 bases, and 9 bases separated the two germline ends. The germline V gene has CDR1 SGHRS and CDR2 YFSETQ. The CDR3 nucleotides read TGCGCCAGCAGCTACGAAGGCCCAGATACGCAGTATTTT. It specifies CASSYEGPDTQYF.

The chain links TRBV10-2 to TRBJ1-6; the D gene is possibly TRBD1 (5 bases). V was shortened by 3 bases and J by 10 bases, with 10 bases between the two germline ends. The length of the CDR3 is 13 residues. Germline-derived CDR1 and CDR2 are WSHSY and SAAADI. The chain's CDR3 is CASSDWGWSPLHF. As DNA, the CDR3 is TGCGCCAGCAGTGATTGGGGCTGGTCACCCCTCCACTTT.

This clone was recorded only once. CDR3 sequence (DNA): TGTGCCAGCAGCGCCGCGGTGGGTAGGGACAATGAGCAGTTCTTC. This sequence encodes CASSAAVGRDNEQFF. V usage is TRBV9 and J usage is TRBJ2-1; unclear D gene. The CDR3 covers 15 residues. The germline CDR1 and CDR2 sequences are SGDLS and YYNGEE. V lost 3 bases and J 5 bases, leaving 15 bases between the germline ends.

V is TRBV19 and J is TRBJ1-6, with D maybe TRBD1 (5 bases). Germline lookup yields CDR1 LNHDA and CDR2 SQIVND (reference sequence). V was trimmed by 2 bases and J by 6 bases, leaving 11 bases between them. The CDR3 contains 15 residues. The CDR3 DNA reads TGTGCCAGTAGTATAAGGGACGATGCTAATTCACCCCTCCACTTT. It specifies CASSIRDDANSPLHF.

The chain recombines TRBV9 with TRBJ2-5; weak D call: TRBD1 (6 bases). With 4 bases removed from V and 5 bases from J, the gap between germline ends came to 12 bases. This CDR3 region has 13 residues. In germline, CDR1 is SGDLS, CDR2 YYNGEE. The CDR3, as DNA: TGTGCCAGCAGCCAGGGGTTCGGCGAGACCCAGTACTTC. This gives the protein CASSQGFGETQYF.

This chain connects TRBV28 to TRBJ2-7; D possibly corresponds to TRBD2 (5 bases). This CDR3 is 13 amino acids long. V lost 10 bases and J lost 2, with 15 bases in between. The germline V gene encodes CDR1 MDHEN and CDR2 SYDVKM. This chain's CDR3 is CATSGWETYEQYF. The DNA for the CDR3 is TGTGCCACAAGCGGCTGGGAAACCTACGAGCAGTACTTC.

The chain carries TRBV30 and TRBJ2-3, with 8 bases matching TRBD2. Germline V CDR1 and CDR2: GTSNPN, SVGIG (reference sequence). V lost 1 base to trimming and J lost 4 bases; unmatched junction nucleotides: 7. The length of the CDR3 is 15 residues. CDR3: CAWSGDVRGADTQYF. In nucleotides, the CDR3 is TGTGCCTGGAGTGGGGACGTGCGGGGGGCAGATACGCAGTATTTT.

This chain links TRBV19 with TRBJ2-7; a weak D match, TRBD2 (6 bases). The CDR3 has 13 amino acids. The V end lost 6 bases, the J end lost 3 bases, and 12 bases lay between the germline ends. The germline CDR1 and CDR2 sequences are LNHDA and SQIVND (reference sequence). CDR3 nucleotides: TGTGCCAGTAGCTCGACTAGTATCTACGAGCAGTACTTC. It is translated as CASSSTSIYEQYF.

This clone occurred once. The genes are TRBV9 and TRBJ2-3; no definite D call. Per the germline V gene, CDR1 is SGDLS and CDR2 is YYNGEE. The germline V and J ends were trimmed by 3 bases and 2 bases, with 13 bases remaining between them. There are 15 residues in the CDR3. Written as DNA, the CDR3 is TGTGCCAGCAGCGCCCACGGCGGTCCCACAGATACGCAGTATTTT. This encodes CASSAHGGPTDTQYF. The whole variable domain, remainder taken from reference TRBV9 and TRBJ2-3, is DSGVTQTPKHLITATGQRVTLRCSPRSGDLSVYWYQQSLDQGLQFLIQYYNGEERAKGNILERFSAQQFPDLHSELNLSSLELGDSALYFCASSAHGGPTDTQYFGPGTRLTVL.

This chain joins TRBV13 and TRBJ2-7; a possible D gene is TRBD2 (5 bases). The germline gives CDR1 PRHDT, CDR2 FYEKMQ (reference sequence). The V gene lost 5 bases and the J gene lost 0 bases, with 8 bases spanning the gap. The CDR3 is 13 residues long. CDR3 DNA: TGTGCCAGCAGCCCGGAGGCCTCCTACGAGCAGTACTTC. This translates into CASSPEASYEQYF.

J is TRBJ1-4 and V is TRBV7-9; tentatively, D is TRBD1 (6 bases). The V end was cut by 4 bases, the J end by 8 bases, with 26 bases between. The CDR3 contains 18 residues. Germline V CDR1 and CDR2: SEHNR, FQNEAQ (reference sequence). The CDR3 here is CASSSGTPEIWTPEKLFF. The CDR3 bases are TGTGCCAGCAGCTCCGGGACACCCGAGATCTGGACCCCGGAAAAACTGTTTTTT. The full variable domain, with the rest looked up from reference TRBV7-9 and TRBJ1-4, is DTGVSQNPRHKITKRGQNVTFRCDPISEHNRLYWYRQTLGQGPEFLTYFQNEAQLEKSRLLSDRFSAERPKGSFSTLEIQRTEQGDSAMYLCASSSGTPEIWTPEKLFFGSGTQLSVL.

The rearrangement joins TRBV2 to TRBJ2-7; D is unresolved. Trimming removed 4 bases from V and 4 bases from J, with 17 bases in between. Germline V lookup: CDR1 SNHLY, CDR2 FYNNEI. This CDR3 has 15 amino acids. The CDR3 loop reads CASSGPADGVYEQYF. The CDR3 DNA is TGTGCCAGCAGTGGTCCGGCTGATGGAGTTTACGAGCAGTACTTC.

V is TRBV5-4 and J is TRBJ2-2, with TRBD2 matching over 8 bases. V lost 0 bases to trimming and J lost 2 bases; unmatched junction nucleotides: 6. The germline gives CDR1 SGHNT, CDR2 YYREEE (reference sequence). This CDR3 is 17 amino acids long. The CDR3: CASSLGSGDINTGELFF. Written as DNA, the CDR3 is TGTGCCAGCAGCTTGGGTAGCGGGGATATCAACACCGGGGAGCTGTTTTTT.

The V gene is TRBV6-5, the J gene TRBJ2-5; tentatively, D is TRBD1 or TRBD2 (7 bases each). V lost 5 bases, J lost 5 bases, and 18 bases lay in between. CDR1 is MNHEY, CDR2 SVGAGI, per germline. The CDR3 contains 15 residues. The CDR3 is CASSQGGTDGETQYF. CDR3 DNA: TGTGCCAGCAGTCAGGGGGGGACTGATGGGGAGACCCAGTACTTC.

The V and J genes are TRBV29-1 and TRBJ1-1; 10 bases agree with TRBD1. Germline values: CDR1 SQVTM, CDR2 ANQGSEA. This CDR3 spans 13 amino acids. V lost 6 bases to trimming and J lost 6 bases; unmatched junction nucleotides: 7. CDR3 nucleotide sequence: TGCAGCGTGGTGGGACAGGGGAAAGCTGAAGCTTTCTTT. It encodes CSVVGQGKAEAFF.

The chain carries TRBV7-9 and TRBJ1-3, with TRBD1 identical over 7 bases. Germline values: CDR1 SEHNR, CDR2 FQNEAQ (reference sequence). With V trimmed by 5 bases and J by 4 bases, 11 bases remained unmatched. This CDR3 contains 16 residues. CDR3 residues: CASSQTGATEGNTIYF. In DNA, the CDR3 is TGTGCCAGCAGCCAAACAGGGGCTACGGAAGGAAACACCATATATTTT.